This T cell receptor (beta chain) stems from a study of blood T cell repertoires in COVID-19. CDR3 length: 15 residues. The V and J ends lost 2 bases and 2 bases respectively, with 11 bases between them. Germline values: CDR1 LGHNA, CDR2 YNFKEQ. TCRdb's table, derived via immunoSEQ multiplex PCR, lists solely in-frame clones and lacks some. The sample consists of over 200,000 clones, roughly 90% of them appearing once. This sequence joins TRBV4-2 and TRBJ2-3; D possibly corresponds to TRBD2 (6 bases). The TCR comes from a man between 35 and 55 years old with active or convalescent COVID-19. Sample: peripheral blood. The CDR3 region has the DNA TGTGCCAGCAGCCAACCGGGACTTGACACAGATACGCAGTATTTT. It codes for CASSQPGLDTDTQYF.